The 28 T cell receptor beta chains in this list originate from one sample, sequenced in a study of T cell responses to AZD1222 COVID-19 vaccine. Libraries were prepared by immunoSEQ multiplex PCR; TCRdb keeps only in-frame clonotypes and omits some of them. The sample consists of more than 50,000 clones, roughly 87% of them appearing once. Sample: peripheral blood, taken 28 days after the second AZD1222 dose. These receptors came from an adult who received the AZD1222 COVID-19 vaccine.

For the CDR3, the DNA is TGTGCCAGCAGCCTCCCTAGCGGACTTCAAGAGACCCAGTACTTC. Its translation is CASSLPSGLQETQYF. This chain joins TRBV3-1 (or the pseudogene TRBV3-2) and TRBJ2-5, with 7 bases identical to TRBD2. The CDR3 consists of 15 residues. V shed 4 bases, J shed 2 bases, and the junction held 7 bases outside the gene matches. Germline lookup yields CDR1 LGHDT and CDR2 YNNKEL (reference sequence).

This chain joins TRBV19 and TRBJ1-5; tentative D call: TRBD1 (6 bases). Germline V lookup: CDR1 LNHDA, CDR2 SQIVND (reference sequence). The CDR3 has 15 amino acids. Between the trimmed V and J ends, which lost 3 bases and 6 bases, there was a span of 15 bases. The CDR3, as DNA: TGTGCCAGTAGTATGATCGGGGGCAACACTCAGCCCCAGCATTTT. It yields the protein CASSMIGGNTQPQHF.

V and J are TRBV30 and TRBJ1-1; D remains ambiguous. CDR1 GTSNPN and CDR2 SVGIG come from the germline V gene (reference sequence). CDR3 length: 14 residues. V dropped 3 bases and J dropped 4 bases, with 15 bases sitting between them. The CDR3 spells CAWSLDSGVTEAFF. The CDR3 DNA is TGTGCCTGGAGCCTAGATAGCGGGGTCACTGAAGCTTTCTTT.

The J gene is TRBJ2-7, the V gene TRBV28; no reliable D call. Trimming left V 1 base short and J 5 bases short, with 3 bases between. There are 11 residues in the CDR3. Germline lookup yields CDR1 MDHEN and CDR2 SYDVKM. The CDR3 sequence is CASSLFNEQYF. CDR3 nucleotides: TGTGCCAGCAGTTTATTCAACGAGCAGTACTTC.

This sequence joins TRBV7-2 and TRBJ1-2; D gene unclear. Trimming removed 4 bases at V and 8 bases at J, with 14 bases between. The CDR3 loop spans 13 amino acids. Germline V gene sequence: CDR1 SGHTA, CDR2 FQGNSA. In DNA form, the CDR3 reads TGTGCCAGCAGCTCGACAAGGGTCGCCGGCTACACCTTC. It specifies CASSSTRVAGYTF.

The chain employs TRBV3-1 (or the pseudogene TRBV3-2) and TRBJ1-4; maybe TRBD1 (5 bases). CDR1 and CDR2 from the germline V gene are LGHDT and YNNKEL (reference sequence). The CDR3 spans 15 residues. Deletions cut 5 bases from V and 7 bases from J, with 17 bases between. The CDR3 spells CASSDGTLRREKLFF. The CDR3 region has the DNA TGTGCCAGCAGCGATGGGACCCTAAGGCGTGAAAAACTGTTTTTT.

This clone was recorded once. J is TRBJ1-1 and V is TRBV4-1; the D is unclear. Germline values: CDR1 MGHRA, CDR2 YSYEKL. The CDR3 has 14 amino acids. V lost 0 bases, J lost 2 bases, and 7 bases lay in between. The DNA of the CDR3 is TGCGCCAGCAGCCAAGATACTACTAACACTGAAGCTTTCTTT. It codes for CASSQDTTNTEAFF.

The chain is built from TRBV24-1 and TRBJ2-1; 7 bases are a match to TRBD2. Trimming cost V 3 bases and J 7 bases; bases outside gene matches: 11. CDR3 length: 16 amino acids. Germline-derived CDR1 and CDR2 are KGHDR and SFDVKD. The CDR3 DNA is TGTGCCACCAGTGATCCCTCAGGGACTACGGTGAATGAGCAGTTCTTC. Translation: CATSDPSGTTVNEQFF.

This clone came up a few times. Here the CDR3 reads CSVGGGRNTEAFF. The CDR3 bases are TGCAGCGTTGGCGGGGGACGGAACACTGAAGCTTTCTTT. The rearrangement links TRBV29-1 to TRBJ1-1; tentatively, D is TRBD1 (5 bases). The V and J ends lost 4 bases and 1 base respectively, with 10 bases between them. Germline CDR1 reads SQVTM; CDR2 reads ANQGSEA. The CDR3 runs 13 residues.

The rearrangement joins TRBV28 to TRBJ2-2; 9 bases agree with TRBD1. Unmatched junction bases numbered 21, after V lost 5 bases and J lost 5 bases. The germline CDR1 and CDR2 sequences are MDHEN and SYDVKM. This CDR3 spans 20 amino acids. The CDR3 region has the DNA TGTGCCAGCAGTCCGCACTTACTAAAACAGGGGGCATCGAGGACCGGGGAGCTGTTTTTT. Amino acids: CASSPHLLKQGASRTGELFF.

V gene TRBV5-1 combines with J gene TRBJ1-5; D is undetermined. Trimming removed 0 bases at V and 6 bases at J, with 10 bases between. This CDR3 spans 14 amino acids. CDR1 SGHRS and CDR2 YFSETQ come from the germline V gene. CDR3 protein: CASSLEGRSQPQHF. The CDR3 DNA is TGCGCCAGCAGCTTGGAAGGAAGGAGTCAGCCCCAGCATTTT.

The CDR3 sequence: CASRPGKGPYQETQYF. In DNA, the CDR3 is TGTGCCAGCAGACCGGGGAAGGGCCCGTACCAAGAGACCCAGTACTTC. The rearrangement uses TRBV7-9 and TRBJ2-5, with D possibly being TRBD2 (5 bases). Germline CDR1 and CDR2: SEHNR and FQNEAQ (reference sequence). CDR3 size: 16 residues. Trimming removed 6 bases from V and 0 bases from J, with 17 bases in between. Together with reference TRBV7-9 and TRBJ2-5, the CDR3 gives the full variable domain: DTGVSQNPRHKITKRGQNVTFRCDPISEHNRLYWYRQTLGQGPEFLTYFQNEAQLEKSRLLSDRFSAERPKGSFSTLEIQRTEQGDSAMYLCASRPGKGPYQETQYFGPGTRLLVL.

CDR3 bases: TGTGCCTGGAGTCTAAGGACAGGACTTGGTTCACCCCTCCACTTT. This encodes CAWSLRTGLGSPLHF. The chain joins TRBV30 to TRBJ1-6; TRBD1 agrees at 7 bases. Trimming took 2 bases from V and 9 from J; bases not matched to a gene: 10. Germline V gene lookup returns CDR1 GTSNPN and CDR2 SVGIG (reference sequence). There are 15 residues in the CDR3.

The chain has TRBV3-1 (or the pseudogene TRBV3-2) and TRBJ2-2; the D is unclear. From germline, CDR1 is LGHDT and CDR2 YNNKEL (reference sequence). CDR3 length equals 16 residues. V gave up 1 base and J gave up 2 bases, with 11 bases separating them. The CDR3 region is CASSQGAQSNTGELFF. CDR3 nucleotides: TGTGCCAGCAGCCAAGGGGCACAGTCTAACACCGGGGAGCTGTTTTTT.

This chain links TRBV24-1 with TRBJ2-1, with D possibly TRBD2 on 5 matching bases. Germline V lookup: CDR1 KGHDR, CDR2 SFDVKD. The CDR3 sequence is 14 residues long. The V gene lost 4 bases and the J gene lost 8 bases, with 14 bases spanning the gap. The CDR3 DNA is TGTGCCACCAGTGACCAAGGAGGTCTTTATGAGCAGTTCTTC. This gives the protein CATSDQGGLYEQFF.

The V gene is TRBV19, the J gene TRBJ2-1; D is unresolved. Trimming took 2 bases from V and 8 from J, leaving 16 bases between them. Germline assignment: CDR1 LNHDA and CDR2 SQIVND (reference sequence). CDR3 size: 15 residues. CDR3 nucleotide sequence: TGTGCCAGTAGTATAAGGGCAGACTCACAATATGAGCAGTTCTTC. Protein: CASSIRADSQYEQFF.

This clone was counted once. The chain carries TRBV19 and TRBJ2-4; D is perhaps TRBD2 (7 bases). The germline CDR1 and CDR2 sequences are LNHDA and SQIVND (reference sequence). The CDR3 has 14 residues. Trimming took 7 bases from V and 3 from J, leaving 13 bases between them. CDR3 amino acids: CASKRGGNKNIQYF. CDR3 DNA: TGTGCCAGTAAAAGGGGGGGAAACAAAAACATTCAGTACTTC. Full variable domain (missing parts from reference TRBV19 and TRBJ2-4): DGGITQSPKYLFRKEGQNVTLSCEQNLNHDAMYWYRQDPGQGLRLIYYSQIVNDFQKGDIAEGYSVSREKKESFPLTVTSAQKNPTAFYLCASKRGGNKNIQYFGAGTRLSVL.

CDR3 coding DNA: TGCGCCAGCAGCTTGGGTGGGCGGGACTACGAGCAGTACTTC. Protein: CASSLGGRDYEQYF. The chain has TRBV5-1 and TRBJ2-7, with a tentative D call TRBD2 (6 bases). Germline V gives CDR1 SGHRS, CDR2 YFSETQ. Trimming left V 0 bases short and J 3 bases short, with 10 bases between. This CDR3 comprises 14 residues. The variable domain in full, with the rest retrieved from reference TRBV5-1 and TRBJ2-7, is KAGVTQTPRYLIKTRGQQVTLSCSPISGHRSVSWYQQTPGQGLQFLFEYFSETQRNKGNFPGRFSGRQFSNSRSEMNVSTLELGDSALYLCASSLGGRDYEQYFGPGTRLTVT.

The chain combines TRBV6-5 with TRBJ1-1; possible D gene TRBD1, 5 bases. The CDR3 has 11 amino acids. The germline gives CDR1 MNHEY, CDR2 SVGAGI. Trimming removed 10 bases from V and 6 bases from J, with 12 bases in between. The CDR3 spells CATSRGAEAFF. CDR3 in DNA: TGTGCCACTAGTAGGGGAGCTGAAGCTTTCTTT.

The chain joins TRBV6-5 to TRBJ1-5; D remains unclear. V gave up 6 bases and J gave up 4 bases, with 10 bases separating them. The CDR3 runs 13 residues. Germline V gene sequence: CDR1 MNHEY, CDR2 SVGAGI. CDR3 nucleotides: TGTGCCAGCAGCCAAAACCGGAATCAGCCCCAGCATTTT. Amino acid sequence: CASSQNRNQPQHF.

This clone was found a few times. The chain uses TRBV2 and TRBJ1-5; D not resolved. V shed 2 bases and J shed 7 bases, with 21 bases lying between them. Germline CDR1 and CDR2: SNHLY and FYNNEI. The CDR3 is 17 amino acids. CDR3 DNA: TGTGCCAGCAGTGAATCCTCGGGTTCGGGCACACGGCAGCCCCAGCATTTT. It specifies CASSESSGSGTRQPQHF. The variable domain in full, completed from reference TRBV2 and TRBJ1-5, reads EPEVTQTPSHQVTQMGQEVILRCVPISNHLYFYWYRQILGQKVEFLVSFYNNEISEKSEIFDDQFSVERPDGSNFTLKIRSTKLEDSAMYFCASSESSGSGTRQPQHFGDGTRLSIL.

The gene calls are TRBV21-1 and TRBJ1-1. TRBV21-1 is a listed pseudogene. The CDR3 totals 15 residues. The CDR3 DNA follows: TGTGCCAGCAGCAAAGCGCGGCCTGCGAACACTGAAGCTTTCTTT. This codes for CASSKARPANTEAFF.

The CDR3 protein is CATSDHTREKLFF. CDR3 in DNA: TGTGCCACCAGTGACCACACAAGGGAAAAACTGTTTTTT. The rearrangement uses TRBV24-1 and TRBJ1-4; D is undetermined. V shed 4 bases and J shed 8 bases, with 10 bases lying between them. CDR1 is KGHDR and CDR2 is SFDVKD in the germline V gene. The CDR3 is 13 amino acids.

The chain uses TRBV7-8 and TRBJ2-3; the match to TRBD1 covers 9 bases. The germline CDR1 and CDR2 sequences are SGHVS and FQNEAQ. The CDR3 is 14 residues long. V was pared by 4 bases and J by 5 bases, with 4 bases of the junction left unmatched. The CDR3 here is CASSYRGRKDTQYF. CDR3 coding DNA: TGTGCCAGCAGCTACAGGGGGCGTAAAGATACGCAGTATTTT.

The chain uses TRBV28 and TRBJ1-1, with D possibly matching TRBD1 (5 bases). The CDR3 sequence is 16 residues long. CDR1 and CDR2 (germline): MDHEN, SYDVKM. The V gene lost 3 bases and the J gene lost 1 base, with 15 bases spanning the gap. The CDR3 coding sequence is TGTGCCAGCAGTTTTGTGGGACGGGGGAAGAACACTGAAGCTTTCTTT. This sequence encodes CASSFVGRGKNTEAFF.

This rearrangement joins TRBV28 to TRBJ2-2; D gene ambiguous. With 6 bases removed from V and 3 bases from J, the gap between germline ends came to 11 bases. The CDR3 length is 14 residues. The germline V gene has CDR1 MDHEN and CDR2 SYDVKM. DNA for the CDR3: TGTGCCAGCAGGGGGTATTTGGACACCGGGGAGCTGTTTTTT. This sequence encodes CASRGYLDTGELFF.

A single count supports this clone. At one end the junction does not follow the germline gene, possibly because of a read error. The J gene is TRBJ2-7, the V gene TRBV6-1; 8 positions agree with TRBD2. The CDR3 contains 11 residues. The V gene's germline CDR1 is MNHNS and CDR2 SASEGT. The CDR3: CASSETSAADF. The DNA of the CDR3 is TGTGCCAGCAGTGAGACTAGCGCCGCGGACTTC.

V gene TRBV19 combines with J gene TRBJ2-4, with 8 bases that match TRBD1. CDR3 size: 16 residues. J lost 0 bases, V lost 5 bases, and 6 bases had no gene match. From germline, CDR1 is LNHDA and CDR2 SQIVND (reference sequence). CDR3: CASSSGQALAKNIQYF. The CDR3 DNA reads as TGTGCCAGTAGTTCGGGACAGGCACTAGCCAAAAACATTCAGTACTTC.